The 11 T cell receptor beta chains given below trace back to one sample, sequenced in a study of T cell changes during pregnancy in multiple sclerosis. The repertoire was sequenced with immunoSEQ multiplex PCR; TCRdb's copy has only in-frame clones and lacks some. The sample yields about 59,000 clones, around 92% seen once. Sequencing was performed on peripheral blood, taken in the first trimester of pregnancy. Every receptor here comes from a female donor with multiple sclerosis, enrolled in a pregnancy study.

The genes are TRBV15 and TRBJ1-2; D might be TRBD1 (6 bases). The germline V and J ends were trimmed by 1 base and 6 bases, with 9 bases remaining between them. CDR3 length equals 13 residues. Germline CDR1 LNHNV, CDR2 YYDKDF (reference sequence). This chain's CDR3 is CATSRGAGDGYTF. As DNA, the CDR3 is TGTGCCACCAGCAGAGGGGCAGGGGATGGCTACACCTTC. Full variable domain (remainder filled in from reference TRBV15 and TRBJ1-2): DAMVIQNPRYQVTQFGKPVTLSCSQTLNHNVMYWYQQKSSQAPKLLFHYYDKDFNNEADTPDNFQSRRPNTSFCFLDIRSPGLGDTAMYLCATSRGAGDGYTFGSGTRLTVV.

This chain joins TRBV30 and TRBJ2-1; 8 bases agree with TRBD2. In germline, CDR1 is GTSNPN, CDR2 SVGIG (reference sequence). The CDR3 has 13 residues. V trimming: 6 bases; J trimming: 7 bases; junction bases outside the gene matches: 8. CDR3 sequence reads: CACQSGLVNEQFF. CDR3 in DNA: TGTGCCTGTCAATCGGGACTAGTGAATGAGCAGTTCTTC.

This chain joins TRBV25-1 and TRBJ1-4, with D perhaps TRBD1 (5 bases). The germline V gene encodes CDR1 MGHDK and CDR2 SYGVNS. The CDR3 is 13 residues long. The ends were cut back, 1 base at V and 6 bases at J, with 6 bases in the middle. CDR3 DNA: TGTGCCAGCAGTGAATGGGGGGATGAAAAACTGTTTTTT. Translation: CASSEWGDEKLFF. Supplemented by reference TRBV25-1 and TRBJ1-4, the full variable domain reads EADIYQTPRYLVIGTGKKITLECSQTMGHDKMYWYQQDPGMELHLIHYSYGVNSTEKGDLSSESTVSRIRTEHFPLTLESARPSHTSQYLCASSEWGDEKLFFGSGTQLSVL.

The V call is TRBV6-1, the J call TRBJ2-7, with 8 bases fitting TRBD2. This CDR3 is built from 15 residues. The J segment lost 4 bases and the V segment lost 6 bases, leaving 11 bases of the junction unmatched. Germline lookup yields CDR1 MNHNS and CDR2 SASEGT. In nucleotides, the CDR3 is TGTGCCAGCAGGGCTATACCGGGACTAGAATACGAGCAGTACTTC. Translating it yields CASRAIPGLEYEQYF.

In this sample, this clone turned up a few times. This chain uses TRBV21-1 with TRBJ2-7; the table gives TRBD2 as D, unverified against the DNA. TRBV21-1 is marked as a pseudogene. The CDR3 covers 15 residues. The CDR3 here is CASPPPSGNTYEQYF. In DNA form, the CDR3 reads TGTGCCAGCCCACCCCCCAGCGGAAACACCTACGAGCAGTACTTC.

The genes are TRBV7-9 and TRBJ1-1; 9 bases match TRBD1. The ends lost 1 base at V and 3 bases at J; junction bases unmatched: 0. CDR3 length equals 14 residues. CDR1 and CDR2 (germline): SEHNR, FQNEAQ (reference sequence). The CDR3, as DNA: TGTGCCAGCAGCTTAGGACAGGGGGACACTGAAGCTTTCTTT. Translating it yields CASSLGQGDTEAFF.

The sample holds one count of this clone. The chain recombines TRBV7-2 with TRBJ1-2; maybe TRBD1 (5 bases). V was shortened by 6 bases and J by 4 bases, with 12 bases between the two germline ends. CDR1 and CDR2 (germline): SGHTA, FQGNSA. This CDR3 has 13 amino acids. The CDR3 nucleotides are TGTGCCAGCAGAGTTGACAGAATCTATGGCTACACCTTC. It codes for CASRVDRIYGYTF.

Written as DNA, the CDR3 is TGTGCCAGCAGCGTTGACAGTGGCGATCAGCCCCAGCATTTT. It encodes CASSVDSGDQPQHF. V gene TRBV6-1 combines with J gene TRBJ1-5, with D perhaps matching TRBD1 (5 bases). This CDR3 is built from 14 residues. CDR1 is MNHNS, CDR2 SASEGT, per germline. V shed 6 bases and J shed 5 bases, with 14 bases lying between them.

The gene calls are TRBV6-6 and TRBJ1-4; a weak D match, TRBD1 (6 bases). CDR3 length: 15 amino acids. Trimming took off 3 bases at V and 5 bases at J, with 13 bases between the two ends. Per the germline V gene, CDR1 is MNHNY and CDR2 is SVGAGI (reference sequence). For the CDR3, the DNA is TGTGCCAGCAGTTATTATGGACAGATGAATGAAAAACTGTTTTTT. As protein: CASSYYGQMNEKLFF.

This clone occurred once. This CDR3 reads CATRAGTAYEQYF. For the CDR3, the DNA is TGTGCCACCAGGGCCGGGACAGCTTACGAGCAGTACTTC. J is TRBJ2-7 and V is TRBV15; 7 nucleotides align to TRBD1. Germline V gene sequence: CDR1 LNHNV, CDR2 YYDKDF (reference sequence). This CDR3 has 13 amino acids. Losses at the gene ends were 6 bases for V and 4 bases for J; bases not matched to a gene: 6.

The chain joins TRBV7-9 to TRBJ1-2; D is perhaps TRBD1 (5 bases). This CDR3 has 19 residues. Germline lookup yields CDR1 SEHNR and CDR2 FQNEAQ (reference sequence). V lost 1 base, J lost 1 base, and 22 bases lay in between. In DNA, the CDR3 is TGTGCCAGCAGCTTAGATTATCCGGGCAGGGATAGGGTTAACTATGGCTACACCTTC. Translated: CASSLDYPGRDRVNYGYTF.